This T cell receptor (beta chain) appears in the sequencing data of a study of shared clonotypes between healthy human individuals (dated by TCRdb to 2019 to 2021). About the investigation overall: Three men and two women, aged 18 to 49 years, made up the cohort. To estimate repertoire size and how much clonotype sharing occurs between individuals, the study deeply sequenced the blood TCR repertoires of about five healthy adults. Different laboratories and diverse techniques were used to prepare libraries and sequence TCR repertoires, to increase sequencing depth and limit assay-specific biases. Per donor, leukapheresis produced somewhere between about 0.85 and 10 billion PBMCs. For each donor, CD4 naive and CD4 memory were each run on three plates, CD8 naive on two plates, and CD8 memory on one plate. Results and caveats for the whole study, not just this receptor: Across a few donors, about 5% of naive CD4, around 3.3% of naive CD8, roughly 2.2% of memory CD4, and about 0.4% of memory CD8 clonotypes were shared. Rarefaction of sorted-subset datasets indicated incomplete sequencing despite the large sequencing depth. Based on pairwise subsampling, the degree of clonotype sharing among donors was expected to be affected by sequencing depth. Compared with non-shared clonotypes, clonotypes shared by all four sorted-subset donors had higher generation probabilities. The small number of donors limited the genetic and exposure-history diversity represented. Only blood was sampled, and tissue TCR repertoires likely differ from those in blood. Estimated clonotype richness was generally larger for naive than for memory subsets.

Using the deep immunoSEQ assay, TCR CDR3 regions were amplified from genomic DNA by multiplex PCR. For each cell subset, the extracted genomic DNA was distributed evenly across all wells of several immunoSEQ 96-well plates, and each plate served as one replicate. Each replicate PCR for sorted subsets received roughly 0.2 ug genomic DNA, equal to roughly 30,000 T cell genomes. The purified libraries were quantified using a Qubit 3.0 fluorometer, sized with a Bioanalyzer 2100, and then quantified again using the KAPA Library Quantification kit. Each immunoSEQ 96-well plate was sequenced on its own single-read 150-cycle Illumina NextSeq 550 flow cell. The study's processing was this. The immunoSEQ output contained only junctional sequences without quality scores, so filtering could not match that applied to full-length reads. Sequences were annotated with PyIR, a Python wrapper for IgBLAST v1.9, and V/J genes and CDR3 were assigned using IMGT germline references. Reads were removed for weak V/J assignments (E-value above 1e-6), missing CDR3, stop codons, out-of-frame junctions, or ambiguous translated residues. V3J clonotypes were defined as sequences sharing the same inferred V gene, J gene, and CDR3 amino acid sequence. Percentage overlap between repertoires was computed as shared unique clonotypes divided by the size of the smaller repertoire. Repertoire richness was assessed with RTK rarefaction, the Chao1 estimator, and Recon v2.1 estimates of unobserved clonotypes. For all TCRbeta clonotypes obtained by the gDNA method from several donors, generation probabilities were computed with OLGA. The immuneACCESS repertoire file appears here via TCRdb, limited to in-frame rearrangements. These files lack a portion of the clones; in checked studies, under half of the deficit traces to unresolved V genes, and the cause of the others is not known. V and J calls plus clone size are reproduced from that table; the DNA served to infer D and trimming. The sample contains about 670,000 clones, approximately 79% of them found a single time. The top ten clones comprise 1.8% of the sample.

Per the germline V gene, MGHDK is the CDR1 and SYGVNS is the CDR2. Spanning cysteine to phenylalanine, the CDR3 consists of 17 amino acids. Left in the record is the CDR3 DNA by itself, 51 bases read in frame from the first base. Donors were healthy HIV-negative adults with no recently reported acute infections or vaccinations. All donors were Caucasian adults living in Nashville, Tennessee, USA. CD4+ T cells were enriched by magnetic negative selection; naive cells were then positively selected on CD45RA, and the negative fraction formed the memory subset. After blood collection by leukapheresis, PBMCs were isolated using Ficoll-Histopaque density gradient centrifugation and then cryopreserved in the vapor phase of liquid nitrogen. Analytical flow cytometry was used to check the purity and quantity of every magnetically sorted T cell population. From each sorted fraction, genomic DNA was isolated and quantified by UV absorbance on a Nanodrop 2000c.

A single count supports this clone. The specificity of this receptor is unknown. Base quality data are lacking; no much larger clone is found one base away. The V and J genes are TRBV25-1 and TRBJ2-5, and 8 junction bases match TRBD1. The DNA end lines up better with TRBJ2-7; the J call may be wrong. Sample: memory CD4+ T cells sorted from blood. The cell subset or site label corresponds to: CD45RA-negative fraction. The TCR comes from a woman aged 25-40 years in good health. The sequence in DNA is TGTGCCAGCAGTGAATATGGCGCCGGGACAGGAGCGCACGAGCAGTACTTC. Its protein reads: CASSEYGAGTGAHEQYF.